This T cell receptor (beta chain) was recorded in a study of cytomegalovirus exposure and HLA in healthy donors. Use of 60 Vbeta and 13 Jbeta primers characterized the PCR. Repertoires were generated with immunoSEQ multiplex PCR, while TCRdb's copy carries only in-frame clones and drops some. Here the sample spans around 90,000 clones, roughly 85% being singletons. This CDR3 comprises 16 residues. CDR1 is SGHVS, CDR2 FNYEAQ, per germline. V was pared by 5 bases and J by 5 bases, with 19 bases between. Sequenced input: PBMCs. V gene TRBV7-6 combines with J gene TRBJ2-1; D may be TRBD2 (5 bases). This clonotype was sampled from a man in his forties in good health and CMV-seropositive. CDR3 sequence (DNA): TGTGCCAGCAGCCCGTCCCCCGGGGTTAGTAACAATGAGCAGTTCTTC. Protein product: CASSPSPGVSNNEQFF.